Only a few counts were recorded for the clone carrying this T cell receptor beta chain. TCRB transcripts that were expressed got sequenced, as all of the isolated RNA had been reverse transcribed. Naive, central memory and regulatory T cell samples averaged about 3.57 million reads. Profiled with immunoSEQ multiplex PCR; TCRdb holds only in-frame clones, not every one. Of about 360,000 clones in the sample, roughly an eighth were seen once. CDR1 and CDR2 (germline): ENHRY, SYGVKD. The CDR3 sequence is 13 residues long. V was cut by 7 bases and J by 3 bases, with 13 bases left in between. A CD45RO/CCR7/CD25/CD127/CD95/CD27 panel sorted naive, central memory, regulatory and stem cell-like memory CD4+ cells. The data stem from a study of beta chain features in type 1 diabetes.

This TCR was recovered from a man younger than 35 in good health. The rearrangement joins TRBV10-3 to TRBJ2-7; maybe TRBD2 (6 bases). Input material: naive CD4+ T cells from blood. The DNA of the CDR3 is TGTGCCATCACGGGTACCGGGAGCTACGAGCAGTACTTC. Protein sequence: CAITGTGSYEQYF.